What follows are 8 T cell receptor beta chains derived from one specimen sequenced in a study of PD-1 blockade in classical Hodgkin lymphoma. Assay used: immunoSEQ multiplex PCR; TCRdb lists only in-frame clones, some missing. The table lists some 58,000 clones, 70% to 90% of them singletons. Each of the patients experienced relapse following autologous stem cell transplantation, and their brentuximab vedotin exposure differed. The sample consisted of peripheral blood mononuclear cells (PBMCs), taken before the second cycle of nivolumab. The receptors derive from a human donor with classical Hodgkin lymphoma.

The rearrangement joins TRBV5-6 to TRBJ2-4; TRBD2 matches 7 bases. The V gene's germline CDR1 is SGHDT and CDR2 YYEEEE. Germline trimming cut 0 bases from V and 7 bases from J; bases unmatched to any gene: 7. This CDR3 comprises 15 residues. The chain's CDR3 is CASSLVGEGRNIQYF. CDR3 DNA: TGTGCCAGCAGCTTGGTTGGGGAGGGGAGGAACATTCAGTACTTC.

This clone was seen just once. The CDR3 DNA sequence: TGTGCCAGCCAACCCCCCCCGGGGGACGCGGTCGGTGGGTACGAGCAGTACTTC. Its protein is CASQPPPGDAVGGYEQYF. This chain links TRBV25-1 with TRBJ2-7, with D perhaps TRBD2 (6 bases). The germline V and J ends were trimmed by 8 bases and 4 bases, with 30 bases remaining between them. Germline values: CDR1 MGHDK, CDR2 SYGVNS. This CDR3 contains 18 residues.

The chain uses TRBV19 and TRBJ2-7, with TRBD2 identical over 16 bases. Looked up from germline, CDR1 is LNHDA and CDR2 is SQIVND (reference sequence). With 11 bases clipped from V and 3 bases from J, the junction kept 7 bases outside the gene matches. This CDR3 comprises 15 residues. CDR3 DNA sequence: TGTGCCGGGCCCGGGACTAGCGGGGGGGACTACGAGCAGTACTTC. It encodes CAGPGTSGGDYEQYF.

The gene calls are TRBV19 and TRBJ2-2; 11 bases are shared with TRBD2. Germline V CDR1 and CDR2: LNHDA, SQIVND (reference sequence). This CDR3 has 15 residues. V lost 6 bases and J lost 8; bases outside the gene matches: 8. The CDR3 nucleotides are TGTGCCAGTAGCACTAGCGGGGGCAAGACGGGGGAGCTGTTTTTT. Its translation: CASSTSGGKTGELFF. Based on the CDR3 plus reference TRBV19 and TRBJ2-2, the full variable domain is DGGITQSPKYLFRKEGQNVTLSCEQNLNHDAMYWYRQDPGQGLRLIYYSQIVNDFQKGDIAEGYSVSREKKESFPLTVTSAQKNPTAFYLCASSTSGGKTGELFFGEGSRLTVL.

J is TRBJ2-7 and V is TRBV11-1, with D uncertain. V lost 1 base to trimming and J lost 3 bases, with 7 bases between them. Germline V CDR1 and CDR2: SGHAT, FQDESV (reference sequence). The CDR3 runs 13 residues. The CDR3 sequence: CASSLEEGYEQYF. In nucleotides, the CDR3 is TGTGCCAGCAGCTTAGAAGAAGGCTACGAGCAGTACTTC. Using reference TRBV11-1 and TRBJ2-7 for the parts outside the CDR3, the full variable domain is EAEVAQSPRYKITEKSQAVAFWCDPISGHATLYWYRQILGQGPELLVQFQDESVVDDSQLPKDRFSAERLKGVDSTLKIQPAELGDSAMYLCASSLEEGYEQYFGPGTRLTVT.

This clone appeared a single time. The CDR3 DNA reads as TGTGCCAGCAGCTTAGCGGATGGGGGCGGCTACACCTTC. Its protein product is CASSLADGGGYTF. This sequence joins TRBV7-9 and TRBJ1-2; D is perhaps TRBD1 (6 bases). There are 13 residues in the CDR3. Trimming left V 0 bases short and J 8 bases short, with 10 bases between. Germline CDR1 reads SEHNR; CDR2 reads FQNEAQ (reference sequence).

The chain employs TRBV5-1 and TRBJ2-3; D not certain. This CDR3 is built from 13 residues. V lost 5 bases and J 5 bases, leaving 12 bases between the germline ends. Per the germline V gene, CDR1 is SGHRS and CDR2 is YFSETQ. The CDR3 region is CASRQPPVDTQYF. CDR3 in DNA: TGCGCCAGCAGACAGCCCCCGGTAGATACGCAGTATTTT.

The chain carries TRBV6-1 and TRBJ1-2; 9 bases are a match to TRBD1. Per the germline V gene, CDR1 is MNHNS and CDR2 is SASEGT. V shed 4 bases and J 3 bases; nucleotides not matched to a gene: 3. The CDR3 runs to 14 residues. Written as DNA, the CDR3 is TGTGCCAGCAGTGGTACAGGGGGCTACTATGGCTACACCTTC. This translates into CASSGTGGYYGYTF.